The 6 T cell receptor beta chains reported below all come from one sample, sequenced in a study of tissue T cells after allogeneic stem cell transplantation. Time point: mouse harvest day 7 after allogeneic transplant. Tail vein injection delivered 10^7 T-cell-depleted bone marrow cells and 10^6 splenic CD5+ T cells. Method: immunoSEQ multiplex PCR; TCRdb's copy keeps in-frame clones and lacks some. Seen here are roughly 5,400 clones, 45% to 55% observed once, and the top ten hold 10%. The sequenced sample was gut tissue. The receptors come from a female BALB/c mouse given C57BL/6 T cells with graft-versus-host disease after an allogeneic hematopoietic cell transplant.

On this clone: Each gene name is a mouse one. From the germline J gene comes the end of the CDR3, since the read stops 1 residue before it. V usage is TRBV23 and J usage is TRBJ1-2; TRBD1 is the table's D call and was not checked against the DNA. The CDR3 has 15 residues. Germline CDR1 KGHTA, CDR2 FQNQQP. CDR3 DNA (partial): TGCTCCAGCAGTCAATGGCAGGCCGCAAACTCCGACTACACC. Amino acids: CSSSQWQAANSDYT. The complete CDR3 reads CSSSQWQAANSDYTF.

This clone was seen only a few times. The genes are named according to mouse. The sequenced fragment ends 1 residue before the CDR3 boundary, so the rest is inferred from the germline J gene. This chain links TRBV26 with TRBJ2-2, with D uncertain. Per the germline V gene, CDR1 is KGHPV and CDR2 is FQNQEV (reference sequence). V lost 4 bases, J lost 1 base, and 4 bases lay in between. CDR3 length equals 13 residues. CDR3 loop: CASSRGNTGQLYF. CDR3 bases read: TGTGCCAGCAGTCGAGGAAACACCGGGCAGCTCTAC. Full variable domain (rest looked up from reference TRBV26 and TRBJ2-2): NSKVIQTPRYLVKGQGQKAKMRCIPEKGHPVVFWYQQNKNNEFKFLINFQNQEVLQQIDMTEKRFSAECPSNSPCSLEIQSSEAGDSALYLCASSRGNTGQLYFGEGSKLTVL.

Of note for this clone: The genes are named according to mouse. Coverage ceases 1 residue before the CDR3 finishes, and the germline J gene fills in the end. This sequence joins TRBV26 and TRBJ1-2; the match to TRBD1 covers 8 bases. The germline CDR1 and CDR2 sequences are KGHPV and FQNQEV (reference sequence). The CDR3 contains 12 residues. V gave up 7 bases and J gave up 3 bases; unmatched junction bases: 1. The covered CDR3 bases are TGTGCCAGCACGGACAGGGACTCCGACTACACC. It encodes CASTDRDSDYT. The full CDR3 protein reads CASTDRDSDYTF. The full variable domain, completed using reference TRBV26 and TRBJ1-2, is NSKVIQTPRYLVKGQGQKAKMRCIPEKGHPVVFWYQQNKNNEFKFLINFQNQEVLQQIDMTEKRFSAECPSNSPCSLEIQSSEAGDSALYLCASTDRDSDYTFGSGTRLLVI.

The sample holds one count of this clone. Mouse gene names and germline throughout. The CDR3 is cut off 1 residue early in the read; its end comes from the germline J gene. This chain joins TRBV23 and TRBJ2-5. The germline V gene encodes CDR1 KGHTA and CDR2 FQNQQP. The CDR3 runs to 14 residues. CDR3 DNA (partial): TGCTCCAGCAGTCATGGAGTTAACCAAGACACCCAGTAC. This encodes CSSSHGVNQDTQY. The whole CDR3 region reads CSSSHGVNQDTQYF. The whole variable domain, filled in from reference TRBV23 and TRBJ2-5, reads DAAVTQKPRYLIKMKGQEAEMKCIPEKGHTAVFWYQQKQSKELKFLIYFQNQQPLDQIDMVKERFSAVCPSSSLCSLGIRTCEAEDSALYLCSSSHGVNQDTQYFGPGTRLLVL.

This clone has only one observation. Gene labels here are mouse ones. The sequenced fragment ends 1 residue before the CDR3 boundary, so the rest is inferred from the germline J gene. This chain joins TRBV26 and TRBJ1-1, with unresolved D. The germline V and J ends were trimmed by 2 bases and 6 bases, with 4 bases remaining between them. There are 11 residues in the CDR3. CDR1 is KGHPV, CDR2 FQNQEV, per germline (reference sequence). The CDR3 bases that were read are TGTGCCAGCAGTCTGACATCAGAAGTCTTC. Amino acid sequence: CASSLTSEVF. The entire CDR3 sequence reads CASSLTSEVFF.

A word on this clone: Each gene name is a mouse one. The CDR3 is cut off 1 residue early in the read; its end comes from the germline J gene. This rearrangement joins TRBV16 to TRBJ1-1, with 11 bases identical to TRBD1. With 5 bases clipped from V and 8 bases from J, the junction kept 4 bases outside the gene matches. CDR3 length equals 13 residues. Germline-derived CDR1 and CDR2 are SGHSA and FRNQAP. The chain's CDR3 is CASSRDRGGEVFF. The CDR3 DNA, read in part, is TGTGCAAGCAGCCGGGACAGGGGGGGGGAAGTCTTC. Based on the CDR3 plus reference TRBV16 and TRBJ1-1, the full variable domain is NAGVIQTPRHKVTGKGQEATLWCEPISGHSAVFWYRQTIVQGLEFLTYFRNQAPIDDSGMPKERFSAQMPNQSHSTLKIQSTQPQDSAVYLCASSRDRGGEVFFGKGTRLTVV.